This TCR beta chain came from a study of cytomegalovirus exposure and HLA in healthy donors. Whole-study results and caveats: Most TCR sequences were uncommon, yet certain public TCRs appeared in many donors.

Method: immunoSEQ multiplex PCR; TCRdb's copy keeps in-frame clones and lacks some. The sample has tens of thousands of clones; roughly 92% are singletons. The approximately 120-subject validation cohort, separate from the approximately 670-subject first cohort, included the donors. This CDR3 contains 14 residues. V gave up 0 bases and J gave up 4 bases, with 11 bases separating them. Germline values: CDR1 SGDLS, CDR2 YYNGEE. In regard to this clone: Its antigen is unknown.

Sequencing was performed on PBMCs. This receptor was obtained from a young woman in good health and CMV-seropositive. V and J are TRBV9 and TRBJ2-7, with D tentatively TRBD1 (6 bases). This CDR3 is CASSVALGAYEQYF. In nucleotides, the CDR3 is TGTGCCAGCAGCGTAGCTCTGGGGGCGTACGAGCAGTACTTC.